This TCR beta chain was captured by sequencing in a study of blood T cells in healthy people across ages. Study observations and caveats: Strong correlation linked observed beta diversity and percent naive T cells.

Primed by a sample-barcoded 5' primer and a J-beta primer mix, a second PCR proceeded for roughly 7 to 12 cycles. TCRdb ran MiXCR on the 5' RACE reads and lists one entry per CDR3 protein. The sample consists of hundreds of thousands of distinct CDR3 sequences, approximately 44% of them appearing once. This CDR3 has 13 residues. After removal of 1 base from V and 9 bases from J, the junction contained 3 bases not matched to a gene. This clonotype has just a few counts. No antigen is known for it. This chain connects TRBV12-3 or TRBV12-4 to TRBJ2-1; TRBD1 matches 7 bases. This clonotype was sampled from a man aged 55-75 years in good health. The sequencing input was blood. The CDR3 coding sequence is TGTGCCAGCAGTTTAGGGGGACAGAGTGAGCAGTTCTTC. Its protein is CASSLGGQSEQFF.